This TCR beta chain is drawn from a study of regulatory T cells in long-lasting Graves disease. Whole-study context: More than 5 years of antithyroid drugs with positive TSH receptor antibodies defined persistent Graves' disease. General study points: The study found TRBV28, TRBJ1-2 and TRBJ2-5 favored in persistent disease.

Noted time point: persistent/refractory GD, antithyroid drugs over 5 years with positive TRAb. Construction of the TCR library relied on RNA isolated from PBMCs. The peripheral blood volume drawn was roughly 9.9 milliliters, and it was collected into EDTA tubes. TCR beta libraries were built with iRepertoire HTBI primers and Arm-PCR of CDR3 regions. Original data processing: From all samples, identification returned over 11 TRBJ and 60 to 80 TRBV segments. TCRdb reanalysed the multiplex PCR reads using MiXCR and keeps one entry per CDR3 protein. TCRdb assigned the V and J calls; the authors' analysis was not used. This repertoire shows around 450,000 distinct CDR3 sequences, under 25% found once; its top ten account for roughly 7%. The CDR3 runs 13 residues. Germline V gene sequence: CDR1 SGHVS, CDR2 FQNEAQ. Between the trimmed V and J ends, which lost 8 bases and 7 bases, there was a span of 15 bases.

On this clonotype itself: Its cognate antigen is unknown.

The TCR sequence derives from a female donor with Graves disease. The chain recombines TRBV7-8 with TRBJ1-5; maybe TRBD1 (5 bases). The input for sequencing was peripheral blood mononuclear cells (PBMCs), taken when the disease was refractory, from a patient treated with antithyroid drugs. The CDR3 reads CASSARQGQPQHF. CDR3 DNA: TGTGCCAGCTCCGCCAGGCAGGGCCAGCCCCAGCATTTT.